The 22 T cell receptor beta chains below all came from one sample that was sequenced in a study of shared clonotypes between healthy human individuals (dated by TCRdb to about 2020). The method was the immunoSEQ multiplex PCR assay. TCRdb holds this immuneACCESS table with in-frame rearrangements only. Some clones are missing; in checked studies, unresolved V genes explain under half, and the rest has no known cause. This sample comprises approximately 1.5 million clones, approximately 98.5% of them detected only once. The top ten clonotypes cover roughly 0.36% of the sample. The source material was naive CD4+ T cells sorted from blood. In light of the paper, this sample's cell subset or site label describes: CD45RA+ positively selected. All receptors come from a man in his thirties or forties in good health.

The rearrangement links TRBV15 to TRBJ1-2, with TRBD1 matching 10 bases. V trimming: 0 bases; J trimming: 2 bases; junction bases outside the gene matches: 6. Germline loops: CDR1 LNHNV, CDR2 YYDKDF (reference sequence). The CDR3 has 17 amino acids. CDR3 sequence: CATSREGQGFNNYGYTF. The CDR3 nucleotides are TGTGCCACCAGCAGAGAGGGACAGGGGTTTAACAACTATGGCTACACCTTC. The full variable domain, completed using reference TRBV15 and TRBJ1-2, is DAMVIQNPRYQVTQFGKPVTLSCSQTLNHNVMYWYQQKSSQAPKLLFHYYDKDFNNEADTPDNFQSRRPNTSFCFLDIRSPGLGDTAMYLCATSREGQGFNNYGYTFGSGTRLTVV.

This chain uses TRBV5-1 with TRBJ2-7; the D is unclear. This CDR3 is 16 amino acids long. The ends were cut back, 0 bases at V and 0 bases at J, with 13 bases in the middle. CDR1 SGHRS and CDR2 YFSETQ come from the germline V gene. CDR3 coding DNA: TGCGCCAGCAGCTTGGGGCTATCGAGGCTCTCCTACGAGCAGTACTTC. Protein sequence: CASSLGLSRLSYEQYF.

In its sample, this clone was seen once. J is TRBJ2-3 and V is TRBV7-3; 13 bases agree with TRBD2. Trimming removed 5 bases from V and 2 bases from J; junction bases left unmatched: 4. Germline V gene sequence: CDR1 SGHTA, CDR2 FQGTGA. The CDR3 length is 16 residues. DNA for the CDR3: TGTGCCAGCAGCGAGGGGACTAGCGGGACCACAGATACGCAGTATTTT. This encodes CASSEGTSGTTDTQYF. The full variable domain, rest sourced from reference TRBV7-3 and TRBJ2-3, is GAGVSQTPSNKVTEKGKYVELRCDPISGHTALYWYRQSLGQGPEFLIYFQGTGAADDSGLPNDRFFAVRPEGSVSTLKIQRTERGDSAVYLCASSEGTSGTTDTQYFGPGTRLTVL.

This chain joins TRBV5-1 and TRBJ2-3; the D is unclear. This CDR3 comprises 14 residues. V was cut by 0 bases and J by 2 bases, with 7 bases left in between. The germline V gene has CDR1 SGHRS and CDR2 YFSETQ. The CDR3 coding sequence is TGCGCCAGCAGCTTGGACAGCAACACAGATACGCAGTATTTT. This translates into CASSLDSNTDTQYF. Full variable domain (remainder filled in from reference TRBV5-1 and TRBJ2-3): KAGVTQTPRYLIKTRGQQVTLSCSPISGHRSVSWYQQTPGQGLQFLFEYFSETQRNKGNFPGRFSGRQFSNSRSEMNVSTLELGDSALYLCASSLDSNTDTQYFGPGTRLTVL.

This clone was picked up one time. This same CDR3 is encoded by further DNA sequences in the sample. The rearrangement joins TRBV7-3 to TRBJ2-1; no reliable D call. Germline V gives CDR1 SGHTA, CDR2 FQGTGA. V was pared by 1 base and J by 7 bases, with 5 bases between. This CDR3 is 12 amino acids long. CDR3 nucleotide sequence: TGTGCCAGCAGCTTAAATGGAAATGAGCAGTTCTTC. This translates into CASSLNGNEQFF.

V is TRBV5-4 and J is TRBJ2-5; D is ambiguous. The CDR3 loop spans 15 amino acids. V lost 4 bases to trimming and J lost 2 bases, with 15 bases between them. Germline V lookup: CDR1 SGHNT, CDR2 YYREEE (reference sequence). The CDR3 DNA reads as TGTGCCAGCAGCCGTAAGGCTAGGGATCAAGAGACCCAGTACTTC. The encoded protein is CASSRKARDQETQYF.

This clone was found once. The genes are TRBV7-9 and TRBJ2-3; D is possibly TRBD2 (5 bases). There are 15 residues in the CDR3. Trimming pared 5 bases from V and 3 bases from J, leaving 15 bases between. The germline CDR1 and CDR2 sequences are SEHNR and FQNEAQ (reference sequence). The CDR3 sequence: CASSIDYGETDTQYF. Here the CDR3 DNA reads TGTGCCAGCAGCATCGACTACGGCGAGACAGATACGCAGTATTTT.

The rearrangement links TRBV7-2 to TRBJ1-5; 9 positions agree with TRBD1. Germline CDR1 SGHTA, CDR2 FQGNSA. With V trimmed by 1 base and J by 6 bases, 7 bases remained unmatched. The CDR3 extends over 16 amino acids. The CDR3 coding sequence is TGTGCCAGCAGCTTAGTAGGGACAGGGAGGGTTCAGCCCCAGCATTTT. This encodes CASSLVGTGRVQPQHF.

The J gene is TRBJ1-5, the V gene TRBV27, with 7 bases that match TRBD1. The V gene's germline CDR1 is MNHEY and CDR2 SMNVEV (reference sequence). This CDR3 has 17 residues. V dropped 10 bases and J dropped 0; count of bases not matched to a gene: 15. The chain's CDR3 is CATLNPDRVNSNQPQHF. The CDR3 coding sequence is TGTGCCACCCTGAATCCCGACAGGGTTAATAGCAATCAGCCCCAGCATTTT.

The table lists this clone with a count of one. The rearrangement links TRBV10-3 to TRBJ2-7; 9 nucleotides line up with TRBD2. The trim removed 5 bases at V and 2 bases at J, leaving 4 bases unmatched. Germline CDR1 is ENHRY and CDR2 is SYGVKD. CDR3 length: 14 residues. CDR3 region: CAISPSGRPYEQYF. The CDR3 DNA is TGTGCCATCAGTCCCAGCGGGAGGCCCTACGAGCAGTACTTC.

The chain uses TRBV9 and TRBJ1-5; D remains unclear. This CDR3 comprises 20 residues. Germline values: CDR1 SGDLS, CDR2 YYNGEE. The ends were cut back, 3 bases at V and 0 bases at J, with 25 bases in the middle. Written as DNA, the CDR3 is TGTGCCAGCAGCGGGTTCCGGGATTCCCACTCCGTATCTAGCAATCAGCCCCAGCATTTT. This translates into CASSGFRDSHSVSSNQPQHF. The whole variable domain, remainder taken from reference TRBV9 and TRBJ1-5, is DSGVTQTPKHLITATGQRVTLRCSPRSGDLSVYWYQQSLDQGLQFLIQYYNGEERAKGNILERFSAQQFPDLHSELNLSSLELGDSALYFCASSGFRDSHSVSSNQPQHFGDGTRLSIL.

J is TRBJ1-4 and V is TRBV11-2; D is ambiguous. This CDR3 spans 13 amino acids. Germline CDR1 reads SGHAT; CDR2 reads FQNNGV. V lost 3 bases and J lost 7, with 9 bases in between. CDR3 sequence reads: CASSFRRGEKLFF. DNA of the CDR3: TGTGCCAGCAGCTTCAGGCGGGGTGAAAAACTGTTTTTT.

V and J are TRBV5-5 and TRBJ2-7, with D tentatively TRBD1 (5 bases). V gave up 0 bases and J gave up 5 bases, with 12 bases separating them. Germline V gene sequence: CDR1 SGHKS, CDR2 YYEKEE (reference sequence). The CDR3 runs 14 residues. This CDR3 is CASSLVPGFHEQYF. CDR3 coding DNA: TGTGCCAGCAGCTTGGTCCCAGGGTTCCACGAGCAGTACTTC.

The rearrangement links TRBV5-1 to TRBJ2-1; tentatively, D is TRBD1 (5 bases). The V and J ends lost 2 bases and 2 bases respectively, with 8 bases between them. Germline loops: CDR1 SGHRS, CDR2 YFSETQ. The CDR3 extends over 14 amino acids. The CDR3: CASSFTGTYNEQFF. The DNA of the CDR3 is TGCGCCAGCAGCTTCACAGGTACCTACAATGAGCAGTTCTTC.

The rearrangement links TRBV7-2 to TRBJ2-1; 8 nucleotides align to TRBD2. The CDR3 runs 19 residues. From germline, CDR1 is SGHTA and CDR2 FQGNSA. The ends lost 5 bases at V and 5 bases at J; junction bases unmatched: 20. The DNA for the CDR3 is TGTGCCAGCAGCCTACCGGGACTAGGTTTAACAGTTATAAACAATGAGCAGTTCTTC. It specifies CASSLPGLGLTVINNEQFF.

The chain combines TRBV7-2 with TRBJ2-1, with 13 bases aligning to TRBD2. Germline V lookup: CDR1 SGHTA, CDR2 FQGNSA. The CDR3 runs 19 residues. The V gene end was trimmed by 5 bases and the J gene end by 8 bases; junction bases not matched to a gene: 18. The CDR3 DNA follows: TGTGCCAGCAGCCCACCGGGACTAGCGGGACCAACCTCGGACGATGAGCAGTTCTTC. Translation gives CASSPPGLAGPTSDDEQFF.

This clone showed up just once. The chain uses TRBV5-1 and TRBJ2-1; 8 bases align to TRBD2. This CDR3 spans 14 amino acids. The germline gives CDR1 SGHRS, CDR2 YFSETQ. J lost 9 bases, V lost 1 base, and 6 bases had no gene match. The CDR3 region has the DNA TGCGCCAGCAGCTTGCCGCGGGGGGATAGTGAGCAGTTCTTC. Amino acids: CASSLPRGDSEQFF.

This chain joins TRBV28 and TRBJ2-7, with TRBD1 identical over 7 bases. This CDR3 contains 16 residues. The J segment lost 1 base and the V segment lost 5 bases, leaving 11 bases of the junction unmatched. CDR1 is MDHEN, CDR2 SYDVKM, per germline. The CDR3 loop reads CASSLRPGTASYEQYF. The CDR3 DNA follows: TGTGCCAGCAGTCTCCGACCCGGGACAGCTTCCTACGAGCAGTACTTC.

The chain couples TRBV19 to TRBJ2-1, with 10 bases fitting TRBD2. The CDR3 totals 16 residues. Germline trimming cut 9 bases from V and 1 base from J; bases unmatched to any gene: 9. Germline V gives CDR1 LNHDA, CDR2 SQIVND (reference sequence). CDR3 in DNA: TGTGCCAGCCTAGGAATAGCGGGAGGTTCCTACAATGAGCAGTTCTTC. Protein product: CASLGIAGGSYNEQFF. The full variable domain, its missing parts supplied by reference TRBV19 and TRBJ2-1, is DGGITQSPKYLFRKEGQNVTLSCEQNLNHDAMYWYRQDPGQGLRLIYYSQIVNDFQKGDIAEGYSVSREKKESFPLTVTSAQKNPTAFYLCASLGIAGGSYNEQFFGPGTRLTVL.

The chain uses TRBV29-1 and TRBJ2-5; unclear D gene. Deletions cut 1 base from V and 5 bases from J, with 11 bases between. The V gene's germline CDR1 is SQVTM and CDR2 ANQGSEA. The CDR3 is made up of 13 amino acids. CDR3 loop: CSVEGTLSETQYF. Written as DNA, the CDR3 is TGCAGCGTTGAAGGGACCCTTAGCGAGACCCAGTACTTC.

This sequence joins TRBV5-1 and TRBJ2-3; 7 bases match TRBD1. Germline V gene lookup returns CDR1 SGHRS and CDR2 YFSETQ. This CDR3 is built from 16 residues. The junction had 8 bases not matched to a gene; V was cut back by 4 bases and J by 0 bases. For the CDR3, the DNA is TGCGCCAGCAGCCAGCCCGAGACAGGGAGCACAGATACGCAGTATTTT. It yields the protein CASSQPETGSTDTQYF.

With respect to this clone: Other DNA sequences in this specimen translate into the identical CDR3. The rearrangement links TRBV18 to TRBJ2-7; TRBD2 is a possible D gene (6 bases). Germline CDR1 KGHSH, CDR2 LQKENI. CDR3 length: 14 residues. Trimming removed 2 bases at V and 2 bases at J, with 10 bases between. The CDR3 DNA reads TGTGCCAGCTCACCAGGGGGGTCGGCCTACGAGCAGTACTTC. This encodes CASSPGGSAYEQYF.